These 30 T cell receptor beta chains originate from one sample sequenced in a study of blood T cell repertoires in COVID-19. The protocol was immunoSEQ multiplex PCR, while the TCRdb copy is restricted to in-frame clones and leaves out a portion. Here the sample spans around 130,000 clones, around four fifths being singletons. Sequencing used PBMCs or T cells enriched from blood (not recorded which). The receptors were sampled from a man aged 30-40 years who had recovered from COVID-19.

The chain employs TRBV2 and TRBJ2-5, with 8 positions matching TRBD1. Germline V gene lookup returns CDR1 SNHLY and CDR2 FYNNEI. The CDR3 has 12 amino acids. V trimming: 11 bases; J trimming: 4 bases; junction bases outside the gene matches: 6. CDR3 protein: CAASQGGETQYF. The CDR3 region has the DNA TGTGCCGCGTCACAGGGGGGAGAGACCCAGTACTTC.

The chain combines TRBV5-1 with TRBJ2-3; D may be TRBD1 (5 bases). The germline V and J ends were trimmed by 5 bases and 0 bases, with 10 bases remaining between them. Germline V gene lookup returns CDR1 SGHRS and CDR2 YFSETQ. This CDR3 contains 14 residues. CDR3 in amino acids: CASRSGHSTDTQYF. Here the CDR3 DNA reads TGCGCCAGCAGGTCAGGGCATAGCACAGATACGCAGTATTTT.

The CDR3 region has the DNA TGCGCCAGCGGCCACGGGGGGAACACCGGGGAGCTGTTTTTT. Protein product: CASGHGGNTGELFF. The V and J genes are TRBV10-2 and TRBJ2-2; weak D call: TRBD2 (6 bases). Germline V gene sequence: CDR1 WSHSY, CDR2 SAAADI. This CDR3 is built from 14 residues. V lost 8 bases and J 1 base, leaving 11 bases between the germline ends.

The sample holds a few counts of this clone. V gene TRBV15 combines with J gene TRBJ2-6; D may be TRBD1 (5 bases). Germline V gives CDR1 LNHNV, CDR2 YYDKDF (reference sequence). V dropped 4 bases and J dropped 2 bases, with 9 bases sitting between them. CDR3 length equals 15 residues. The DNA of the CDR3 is TGTGCCACCAGCACCTCAGGGCCTGGGGCCAACGTCCTGACTTTC. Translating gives CATSTSGPGANVLTF.

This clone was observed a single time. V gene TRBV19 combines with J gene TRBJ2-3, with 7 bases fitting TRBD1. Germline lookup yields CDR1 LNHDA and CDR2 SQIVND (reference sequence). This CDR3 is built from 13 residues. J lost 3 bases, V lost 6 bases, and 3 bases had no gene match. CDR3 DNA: TGTGCCAGTAGGCTACAGGGGACAGATACGCAGTATTTT. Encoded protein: CASRLQGTDTQYF.

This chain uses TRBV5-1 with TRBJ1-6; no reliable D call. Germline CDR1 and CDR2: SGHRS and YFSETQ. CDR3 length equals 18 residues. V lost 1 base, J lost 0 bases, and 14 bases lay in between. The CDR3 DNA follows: TGCGCCAGCAGCTTGTGGCAGGTGGGCAGCTCCTATAATTCACCCCTCCACTTT. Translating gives CASSLWQVGSSYNSPLHF.

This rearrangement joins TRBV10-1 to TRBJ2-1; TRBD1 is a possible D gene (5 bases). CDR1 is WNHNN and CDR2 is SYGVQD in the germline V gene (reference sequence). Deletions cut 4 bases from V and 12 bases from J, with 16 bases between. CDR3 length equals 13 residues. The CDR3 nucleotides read TGCGCCAGCAGTGTAGGCCAGGGCTCACGGCAGTTCTTC. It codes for CASSVGQGSRQFF.

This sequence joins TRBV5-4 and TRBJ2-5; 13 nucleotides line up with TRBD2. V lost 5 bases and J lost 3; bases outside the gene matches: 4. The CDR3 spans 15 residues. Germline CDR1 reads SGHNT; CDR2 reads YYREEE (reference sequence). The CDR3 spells CASRTGTSGEETQYF. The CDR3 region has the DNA TGTGCCAGCAGGACCGGGACTAGCGGGGAAGAGACCCAGTACTTC.

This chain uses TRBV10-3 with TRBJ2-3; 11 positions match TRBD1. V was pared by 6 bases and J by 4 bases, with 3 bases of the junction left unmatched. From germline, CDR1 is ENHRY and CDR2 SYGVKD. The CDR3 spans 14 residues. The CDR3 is CAISGQGASDTQYF. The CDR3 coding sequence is TGTGCCATCAGCGGACAGGGGGCATCAGATACGCAGTATTTT.

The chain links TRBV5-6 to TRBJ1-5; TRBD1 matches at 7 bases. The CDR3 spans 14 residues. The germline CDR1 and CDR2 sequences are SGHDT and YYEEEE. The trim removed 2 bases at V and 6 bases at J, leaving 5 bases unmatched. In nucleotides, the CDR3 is TGTGCCAGCAGCTTAGGGGGCGCAGGTCAGCCCCAGCATTTT. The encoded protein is CASSLGGAGQPQHF.

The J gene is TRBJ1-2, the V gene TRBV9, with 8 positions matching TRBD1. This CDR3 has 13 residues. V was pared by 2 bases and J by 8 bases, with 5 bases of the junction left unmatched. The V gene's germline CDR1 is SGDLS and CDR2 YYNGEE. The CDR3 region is CASSVGQGRGYTF. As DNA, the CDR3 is TGTGCCAGCAGCGTTGGACAGGGCCGGGGCTACACCTTC.

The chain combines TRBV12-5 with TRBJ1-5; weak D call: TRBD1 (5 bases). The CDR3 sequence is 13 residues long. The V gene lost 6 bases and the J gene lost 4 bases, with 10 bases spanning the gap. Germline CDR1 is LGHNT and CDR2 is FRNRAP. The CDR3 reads CASGTDKNQPQHF. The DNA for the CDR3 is TGTGCTAGTGGGACGGACAAGAATCAGCCCCAGCATTTT.

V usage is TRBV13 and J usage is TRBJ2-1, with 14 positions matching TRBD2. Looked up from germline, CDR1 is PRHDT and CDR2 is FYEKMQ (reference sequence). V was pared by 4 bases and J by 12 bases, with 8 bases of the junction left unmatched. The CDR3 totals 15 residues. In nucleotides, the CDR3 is TGTGCCAGCAGCTCCGGACTAGCGGGAGGTCTAACGCAGTTCTTC. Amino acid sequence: CASSSGLAGGLTQFF.

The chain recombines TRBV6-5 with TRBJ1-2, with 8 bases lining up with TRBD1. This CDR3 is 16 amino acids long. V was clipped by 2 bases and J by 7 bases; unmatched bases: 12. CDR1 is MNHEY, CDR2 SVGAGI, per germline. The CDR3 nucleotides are TGTGCCAGCAGTTACACTTCAACAGGGGGAGGAGGTGGCTACACCTTC. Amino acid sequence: CASSYTSTGGGGGYTF.

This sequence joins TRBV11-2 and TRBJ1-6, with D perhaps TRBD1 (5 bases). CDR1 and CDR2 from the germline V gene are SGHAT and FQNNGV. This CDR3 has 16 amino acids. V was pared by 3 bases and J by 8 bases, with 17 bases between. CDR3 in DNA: TGTGCCAGCAGCTTCGCGACAGAGCCCATTTATTCACCCCTCCACTTT. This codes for CASSFATEPIYSPLHF.

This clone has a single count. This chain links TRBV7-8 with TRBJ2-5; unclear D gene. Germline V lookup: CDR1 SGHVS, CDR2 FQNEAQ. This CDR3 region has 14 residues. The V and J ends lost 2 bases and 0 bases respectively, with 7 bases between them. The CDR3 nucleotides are TGTGCCAGCAGCTTAAGTCTATACCAAGAGACCCAGTACTTC. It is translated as CASSLSLYQETQYF.

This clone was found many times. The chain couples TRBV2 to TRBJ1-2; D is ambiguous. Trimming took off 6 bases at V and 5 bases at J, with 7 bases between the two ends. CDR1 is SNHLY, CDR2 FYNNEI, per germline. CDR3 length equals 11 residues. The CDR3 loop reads CASRAEYGYTF. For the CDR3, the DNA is TGTGCCAGCAGGGCGGAATATGGCTACACCTTC. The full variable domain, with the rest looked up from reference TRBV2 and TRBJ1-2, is EPEVTQTPSHQVTQMGQEVILRCVPISNHLYFYWYRQILGQKVEFLVSFYNNEISEKSEIFDDQFSVERPDGSNFTLKIRSTKLEDSAMYFCASRAEYGYTFGSGTRLTVV.

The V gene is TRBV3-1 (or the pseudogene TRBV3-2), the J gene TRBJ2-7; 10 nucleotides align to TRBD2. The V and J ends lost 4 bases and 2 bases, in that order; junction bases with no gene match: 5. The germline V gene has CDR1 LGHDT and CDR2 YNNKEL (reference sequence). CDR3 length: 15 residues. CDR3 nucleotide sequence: TGTGCCAGCAGCCTCCGGACTAGCGGAGCCTACGAGCAGTACTTC. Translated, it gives CASSLRTSGAYEQYF.

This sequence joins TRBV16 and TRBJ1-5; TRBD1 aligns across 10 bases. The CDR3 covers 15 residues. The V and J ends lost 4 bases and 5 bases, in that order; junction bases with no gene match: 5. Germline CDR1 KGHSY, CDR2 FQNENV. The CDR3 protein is CASSRSGTGDQPQHF. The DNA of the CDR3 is TGTGCCAGCAGCCGATCCGGGACAGGGGATCAGCCCCAGCATTTT.

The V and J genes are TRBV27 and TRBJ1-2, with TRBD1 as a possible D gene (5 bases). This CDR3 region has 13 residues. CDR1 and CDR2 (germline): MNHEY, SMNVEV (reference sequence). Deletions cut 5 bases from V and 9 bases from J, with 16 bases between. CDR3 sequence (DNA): TGTGCCAGCAGTAAAGGGACGGGAGAACGCTACACCTTC. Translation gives CASSKGTGERYTF.

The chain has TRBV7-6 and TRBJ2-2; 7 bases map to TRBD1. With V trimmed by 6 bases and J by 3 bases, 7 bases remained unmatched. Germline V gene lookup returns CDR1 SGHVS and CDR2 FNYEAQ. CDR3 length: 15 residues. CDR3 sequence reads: CASRTTGWDTGELFF. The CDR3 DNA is TGTGCCAGCAGAACGACAGGGTGGGACACCGGGGAGCTGTTTTTT.

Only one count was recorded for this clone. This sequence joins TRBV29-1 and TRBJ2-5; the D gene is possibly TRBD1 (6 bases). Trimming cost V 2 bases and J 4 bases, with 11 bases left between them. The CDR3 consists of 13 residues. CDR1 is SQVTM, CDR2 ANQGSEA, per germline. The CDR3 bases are TGCAGCGTTGAAAACAGGGTGGGAGAGACCCAGTACTTC. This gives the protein CSVENRVGETQYF.

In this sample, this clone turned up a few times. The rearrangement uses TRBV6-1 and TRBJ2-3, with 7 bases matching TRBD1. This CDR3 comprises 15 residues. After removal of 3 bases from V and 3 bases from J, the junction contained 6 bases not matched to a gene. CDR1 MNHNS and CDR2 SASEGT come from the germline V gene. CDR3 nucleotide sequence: TGTGCCAGCAGTGATTGGACAGGCGGGACAGATACGCAGTATTTT. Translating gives CASSDWTGGTDTQYF.

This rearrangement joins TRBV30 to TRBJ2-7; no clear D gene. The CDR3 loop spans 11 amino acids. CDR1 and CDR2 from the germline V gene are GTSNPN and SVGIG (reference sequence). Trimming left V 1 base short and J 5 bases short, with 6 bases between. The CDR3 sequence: CAWSEQDEQYF. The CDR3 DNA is TGTGCCTGGAGTGAACAAGACGAGCAGTACTTC.

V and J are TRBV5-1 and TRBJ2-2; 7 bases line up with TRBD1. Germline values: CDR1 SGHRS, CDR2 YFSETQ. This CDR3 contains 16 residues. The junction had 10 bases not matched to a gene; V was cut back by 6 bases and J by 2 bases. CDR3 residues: CASKLETGANTGELFF. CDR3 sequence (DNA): TGCGCCAGCAAACTGGAAACAGGGGCTAACACCGGGGAGCTGTTTTTT.

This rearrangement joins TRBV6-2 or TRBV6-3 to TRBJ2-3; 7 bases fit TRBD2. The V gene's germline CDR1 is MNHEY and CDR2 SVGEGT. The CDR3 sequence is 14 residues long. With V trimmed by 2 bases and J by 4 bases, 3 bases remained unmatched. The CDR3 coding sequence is TGTGCCAGCAGTTACGGGCGGGAGCCAGATACGCAGTATTTT. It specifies CASSYGREPDTQYF.

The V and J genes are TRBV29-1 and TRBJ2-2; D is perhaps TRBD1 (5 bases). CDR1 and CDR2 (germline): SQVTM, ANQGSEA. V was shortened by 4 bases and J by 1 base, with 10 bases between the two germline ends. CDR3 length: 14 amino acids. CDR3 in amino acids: CSVAGYGNTGELFF. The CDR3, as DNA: TGCAGCGTTGCAGGGTACGGGAACACCGGGGAGCTGTTTTTT.

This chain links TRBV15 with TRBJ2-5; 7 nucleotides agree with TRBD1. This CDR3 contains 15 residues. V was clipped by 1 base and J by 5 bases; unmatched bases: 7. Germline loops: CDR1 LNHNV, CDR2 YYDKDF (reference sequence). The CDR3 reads CATSRVEGARETQYF. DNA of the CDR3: TGTGCCACCAGCAGAGTAGAGGGGGCTCGGGAGACCCAGTACTTC. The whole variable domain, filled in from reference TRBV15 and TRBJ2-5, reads DAMVIQNPRYQVTQFGKPVTLSCSQTLNHNVMYWYQQKSSQAPKLLFHYYDKDFNNEADTPDNFQSRRPNTSFCFLDIRSPGLGDTAMYLCATSRVEGARETQYFGPGTRLLVL.

The CDR3 nucleotides are TGTGCCAGCAGTTTCTTTAACAGGGACAATCAGCCCCAGCATTTT. Protein sequence: CASSFFNRDNQPQHF. This rearrangement joins TRBV6-5 to TRBJ1-5; D possibly corresponds to TRBD1 (6 bases). The CDR3 contains 15 residues. The V end was cut by 4 bases, the J end by 3 bases, with 13 bases between. Germline-derived CDR1 and CDR2 are MNHEY and SVGAGI.

CDR3 sequence: CASSQDVASWPQETQYF. CDR3 nucleotide sequence: TGTGCCAGCAGCCAAGACGTCGCTAGCTGGCCCCAAGAGACCCAGTACTTC. The chain combines TRBV3-1 (or the pseudogene TRBV3-2) with TRBJ2-5; the D gene is possibly TRBD2 (5 bases). Per germline, CDR1 LGHDT and CDR2 YNNKEL (reference sequence). The CDR3 spans 17 residues. Trimming cost V 0 bases and J 1 base, with 15 bases left between them.